This TCR beta chain originates from a study of early stage breast cancer tumors. Study-level information: Most invasive tumors, twelve of 16, were ER+/PR+/HER2-. Samples were sequenced at about 10-fold average coverage. General study points: Bulk DNA sequencing of unsorted cells missed chain pairing and markers. Enriched TCRB sequences shared across patients were mostly commonly generated sequences.

This CDR3 contains 13 residues. Trimming cost V 6 bases and J 5 bases, with 14 bases left between them. The V gene's germline CDR1 is SGHAT and CDR2 FQNNGV. Produced via immunoSEQ multiplex PCR; TCRdb's table is partial and in-frame only. Here the sample spans fewer than 70,000 clones, approximately 84% being singletons. Comments on this clone: What it binds is not known.

The V gene is TRBV11-2, the J gene TRBJ2-7; D is perhaps TRBD2 (6 bases). The sequencing input was blood. This TCR derives from a person aged 40 to 50 with breast cancer. CDR3 in DNA: TGTGCCAGCAGTGGGGGGAGGACCCACGAGCAGTACTTC. It specifies CASSGGRTHEQYF.